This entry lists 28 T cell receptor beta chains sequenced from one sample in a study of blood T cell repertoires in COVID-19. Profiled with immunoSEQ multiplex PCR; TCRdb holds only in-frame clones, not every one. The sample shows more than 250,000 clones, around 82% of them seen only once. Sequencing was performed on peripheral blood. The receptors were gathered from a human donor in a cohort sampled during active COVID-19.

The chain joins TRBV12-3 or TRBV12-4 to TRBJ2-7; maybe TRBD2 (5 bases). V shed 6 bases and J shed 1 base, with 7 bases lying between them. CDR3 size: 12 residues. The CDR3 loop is CASSEGSYEQYF. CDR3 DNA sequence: TGTGCCAGCAGCGAGGGTTCCTACGAGCAGTACTTC.

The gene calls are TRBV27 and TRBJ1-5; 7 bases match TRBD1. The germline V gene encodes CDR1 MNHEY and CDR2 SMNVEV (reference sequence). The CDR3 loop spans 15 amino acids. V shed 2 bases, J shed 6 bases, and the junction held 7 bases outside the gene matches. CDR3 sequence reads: CASSLGGGAGQPQHF. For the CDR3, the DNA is TGTGCCAGCAGTTTAGGAGGGGGCGCGGGTCAGCCCCAGCATTTT.

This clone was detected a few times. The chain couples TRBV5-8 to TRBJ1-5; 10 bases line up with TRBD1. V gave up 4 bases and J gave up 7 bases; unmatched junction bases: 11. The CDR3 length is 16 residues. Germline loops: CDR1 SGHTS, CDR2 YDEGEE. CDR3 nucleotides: TGTGCCAGCAGCCCTGGGACAGGGGTTATTTGGCAGCCCCAGCATTTT. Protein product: CASSPGTGVIWQPQHF.

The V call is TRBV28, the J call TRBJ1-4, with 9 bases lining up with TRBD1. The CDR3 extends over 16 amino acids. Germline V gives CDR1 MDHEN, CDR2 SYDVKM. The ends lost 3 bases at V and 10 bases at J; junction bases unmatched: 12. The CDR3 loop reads CASSFGLGQGIGKLFF. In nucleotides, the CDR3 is TGTGCCAGCAGTTTTGGCCTGGGACAGGGTATTGGAAAACTGTTTTTT. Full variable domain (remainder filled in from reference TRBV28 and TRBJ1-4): DVKVTQSSRYLVKRTGEKVFLECVQDMDHENMFWYRQDPGLGLRLIYFSYDVKMKEKGDIPEGYSVSREKKERFSLILESASTNQTSMYLCASSFGLGQGIGKLFFGSGTQLSVL.

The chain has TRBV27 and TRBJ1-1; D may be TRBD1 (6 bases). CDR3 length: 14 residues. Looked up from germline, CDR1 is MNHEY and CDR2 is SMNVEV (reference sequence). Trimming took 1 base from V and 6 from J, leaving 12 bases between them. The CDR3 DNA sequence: TGTGCCAGCAGTTTATTACGGGGGGCCCCTGAAGCTTTCTTT. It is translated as CASSLLRGAPEAFF.

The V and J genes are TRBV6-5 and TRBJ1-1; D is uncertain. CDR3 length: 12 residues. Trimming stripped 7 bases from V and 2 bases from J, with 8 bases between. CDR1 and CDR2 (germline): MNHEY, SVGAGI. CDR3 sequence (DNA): TGTGCCAGCACTCCGGGAAACACTGAAGCTTTCTTT. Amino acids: CASTPGNTEAFF.

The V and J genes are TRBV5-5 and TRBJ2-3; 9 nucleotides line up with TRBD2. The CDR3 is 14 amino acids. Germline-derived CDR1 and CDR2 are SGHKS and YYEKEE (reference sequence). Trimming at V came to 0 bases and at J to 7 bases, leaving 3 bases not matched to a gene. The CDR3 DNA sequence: TGTGCCAGCAGCTTGGTTACTAGCGGGTATACGCAGTATTTT. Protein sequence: CASSLVTSGYTQYF.

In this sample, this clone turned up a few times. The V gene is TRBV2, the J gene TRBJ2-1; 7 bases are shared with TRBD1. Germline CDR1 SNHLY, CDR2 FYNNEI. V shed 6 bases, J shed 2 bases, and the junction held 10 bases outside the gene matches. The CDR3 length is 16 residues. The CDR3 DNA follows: TGTGCCAGCAGCGACCCCATTGGGACAGCCTACAATGAGCAGTTCTTC. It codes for CASSDPIGTAYNEQFF.

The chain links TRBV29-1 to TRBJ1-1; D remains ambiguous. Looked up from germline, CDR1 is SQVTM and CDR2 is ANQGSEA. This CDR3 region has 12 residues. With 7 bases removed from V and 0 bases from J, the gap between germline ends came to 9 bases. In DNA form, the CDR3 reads TGCAGCGCTAGTCCGGTGAACACTGAAGCTTTCTTT. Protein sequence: CSASPVNTEAFF. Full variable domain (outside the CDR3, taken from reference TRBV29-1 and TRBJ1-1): SAVISQKPSRDICQRGTSLTIQCQVDSQVTMMFWYRQQPGQSLTLIATANQGSEATYESGFVIDKFPISRPNLTFSTLTVSNMSPEDSSIYLCSASPVNTEAFFGQGTRLTVV.

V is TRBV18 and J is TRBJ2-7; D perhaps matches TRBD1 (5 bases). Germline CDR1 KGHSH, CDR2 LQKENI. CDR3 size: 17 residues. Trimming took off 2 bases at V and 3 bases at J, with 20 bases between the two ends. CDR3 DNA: TGTGCCAGCTCACCAACATCAACGACAGTCGCGGACTACGAGCAGTACTTC. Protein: CASSPTSTTVADYEQYF.

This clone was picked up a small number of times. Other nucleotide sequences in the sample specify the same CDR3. The CDR3 nucleotides read TGTGCCAGCAGCCCGGACAGGGGAGAGACCCAGTACTTC. Translation: CASSPDRGETQYF. This chain joins TRBV11-2 and TRBJ2-5, with 9 bases that match TRBD1. Per the germline V gene, CDR1 is SGHAT and CDR2 is FQNNGV. The J segment lost 4 bases and the V segment lost 5 bases, leaving 2 bases of the junction unmatched. The CDR3 runs 13 residues.

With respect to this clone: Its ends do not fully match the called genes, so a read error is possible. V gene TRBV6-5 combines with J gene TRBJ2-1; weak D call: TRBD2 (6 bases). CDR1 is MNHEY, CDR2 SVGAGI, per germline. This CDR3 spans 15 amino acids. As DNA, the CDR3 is TGTGCCAGCAGCCCGCGACGGCGGGGCTACAGTGAGCAGTTCTTC. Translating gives CASSPRRRGYSEQFF.

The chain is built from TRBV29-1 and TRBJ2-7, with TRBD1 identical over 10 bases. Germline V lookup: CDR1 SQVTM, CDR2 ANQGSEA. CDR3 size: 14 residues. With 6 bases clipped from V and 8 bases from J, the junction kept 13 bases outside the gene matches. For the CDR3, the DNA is TGCAGCGTCCCCGTCGGGACAGGGGCGACGAAGCAGTACTTC. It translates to CSVPVGTGATKQYF.

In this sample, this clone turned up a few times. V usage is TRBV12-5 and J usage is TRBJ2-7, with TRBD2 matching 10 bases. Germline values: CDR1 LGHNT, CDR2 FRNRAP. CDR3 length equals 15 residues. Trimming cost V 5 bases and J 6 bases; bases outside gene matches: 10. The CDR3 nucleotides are TGTGCTAGTGGTACCCCTAGCGGGAGTTTAAGCGAGCAGTACTTC. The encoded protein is CASGTPSGSLSEQYF.

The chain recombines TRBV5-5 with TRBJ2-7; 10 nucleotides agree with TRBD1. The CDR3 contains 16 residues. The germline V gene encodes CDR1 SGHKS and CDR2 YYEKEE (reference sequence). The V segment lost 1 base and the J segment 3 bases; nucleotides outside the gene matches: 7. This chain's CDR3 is CASSLRWDRGVYEQYF. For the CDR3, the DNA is TGTGCCAGCAGCTTGAGGTGGGACAGGGGTGTCTACGAGCAGTACTTC.

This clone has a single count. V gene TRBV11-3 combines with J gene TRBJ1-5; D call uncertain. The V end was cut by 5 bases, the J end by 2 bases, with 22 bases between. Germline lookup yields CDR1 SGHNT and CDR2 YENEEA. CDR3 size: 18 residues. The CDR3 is CASSRPVVWVQGNQPQHF. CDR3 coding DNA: TGTGCCAGCAGCCGACCCGTAGTATGGGTCCAGGGCAATCAGCCCCAGCATTTT.

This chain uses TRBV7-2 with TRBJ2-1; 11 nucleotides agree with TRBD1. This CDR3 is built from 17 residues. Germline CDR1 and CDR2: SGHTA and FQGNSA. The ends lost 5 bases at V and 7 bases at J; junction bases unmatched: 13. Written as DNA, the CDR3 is TGTGCCAGCAGCCCCGTGCGGAGGACAGGGGGCTTGAATGAGCAGTTCTTC. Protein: CASSPVRRTGGLNEQFF.

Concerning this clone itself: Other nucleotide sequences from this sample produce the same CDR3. For the CDR3, the DNA is TGTGCCAGCAGGGACGACAGGGGGCGTGGCTACACCTTC. Its translation is CASRDDRGRGYTF. The chain employs TRBV6-5 and TRBJ1-2, with 10 bases aligning to TRBD1. J lost 7 bases, V lost 6 bases, and 5 bases had no gene match. The V gene's germline CDR1 is MNHEY and CDR2 SVGAGI. There are 13 residues in the CDR3.

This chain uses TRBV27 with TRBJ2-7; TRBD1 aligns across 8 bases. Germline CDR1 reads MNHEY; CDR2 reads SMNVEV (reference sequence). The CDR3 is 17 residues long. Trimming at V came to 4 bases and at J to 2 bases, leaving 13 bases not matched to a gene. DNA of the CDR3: TGTGCCAGCAGTTCATTGATCGGAAGGACAGGGCCCTACGAGCAGTACTTC. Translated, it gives CASSSLIGRTGPYEQYF.

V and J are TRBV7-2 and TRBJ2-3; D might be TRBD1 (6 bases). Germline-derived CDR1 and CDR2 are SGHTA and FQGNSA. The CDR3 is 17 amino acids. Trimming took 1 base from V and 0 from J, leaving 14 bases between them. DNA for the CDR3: TGTGCCAGCAGCTTAGGGCACACAGGGCGAAGCACAGATACGCAGTATTTT. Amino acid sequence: CASSLGHTGRSTDTQYF.

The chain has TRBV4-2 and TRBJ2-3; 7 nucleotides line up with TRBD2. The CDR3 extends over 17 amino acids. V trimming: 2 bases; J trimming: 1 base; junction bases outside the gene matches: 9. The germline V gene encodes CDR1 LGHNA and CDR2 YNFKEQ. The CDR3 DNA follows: TGTGCCAGCAGCCAACATGGGGAGGGCCTCGGCACAGATACGCAGTATTTT. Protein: CASSQHGEGLGTDTQYF.

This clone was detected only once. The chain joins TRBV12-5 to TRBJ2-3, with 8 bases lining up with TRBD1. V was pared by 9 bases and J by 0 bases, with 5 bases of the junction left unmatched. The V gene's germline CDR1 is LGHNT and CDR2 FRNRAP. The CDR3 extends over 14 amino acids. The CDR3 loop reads CASGTGISTDTQYF. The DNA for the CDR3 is TGTGCTAGCGGGACAGGCATTAGCACAGATACGCAGTATTTT.

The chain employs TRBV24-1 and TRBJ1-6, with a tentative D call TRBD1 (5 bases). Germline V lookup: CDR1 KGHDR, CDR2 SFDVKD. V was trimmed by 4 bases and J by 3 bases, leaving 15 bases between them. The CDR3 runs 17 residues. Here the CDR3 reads CATSEQYGTLYNSPLHF. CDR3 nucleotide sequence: TGTGCCACCAGTGAACAGTACGGGACTCTCTATAATTCACCCCTCCACTTT.

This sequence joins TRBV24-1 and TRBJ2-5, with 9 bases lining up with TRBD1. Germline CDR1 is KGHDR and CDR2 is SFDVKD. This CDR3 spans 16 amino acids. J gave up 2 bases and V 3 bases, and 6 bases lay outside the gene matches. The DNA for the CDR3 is TGTGCCACCAGTGATCCCTGGACAGGGGAGCAAGAGACCCAGTACTTC. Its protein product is CATSDPWTGEQETQYF.

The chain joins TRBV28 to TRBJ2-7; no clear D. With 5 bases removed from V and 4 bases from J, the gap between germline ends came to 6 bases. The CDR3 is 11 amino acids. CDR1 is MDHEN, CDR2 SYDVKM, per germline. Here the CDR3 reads CASSAQYEQYF. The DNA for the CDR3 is TGTGCCAGCAGTGCGCAATACGAGCAGTACTTC.

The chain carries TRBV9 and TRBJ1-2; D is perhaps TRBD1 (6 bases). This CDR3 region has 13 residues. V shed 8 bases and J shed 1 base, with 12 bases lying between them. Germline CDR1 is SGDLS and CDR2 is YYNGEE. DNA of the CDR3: TGTGCCAGTAACAGGGAGGGTAACTATGGCTACACCTTC. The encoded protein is CASNREGNYGYTF.

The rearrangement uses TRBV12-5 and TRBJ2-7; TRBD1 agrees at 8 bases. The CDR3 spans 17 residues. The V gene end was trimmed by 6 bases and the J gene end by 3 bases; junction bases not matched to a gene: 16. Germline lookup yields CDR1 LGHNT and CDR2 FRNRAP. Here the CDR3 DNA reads TGTGCTAGTGGACCCTTCCGAGAGACAGGGGTCGGCTACGAGCAGTACTTC. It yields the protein CASGPFRETGVGYEQYF. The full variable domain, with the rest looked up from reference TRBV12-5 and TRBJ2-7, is DARVTQTPRHKVTEMGQEVTMRCQPILGHNTVFWYRQTMMQGLELLAYFRNRAPLDDSGMPKDRFSAEMPDATLATLKIQPSEPRDSAVYFCASGPFRETGVGYEQYFGPGTRLTVT.

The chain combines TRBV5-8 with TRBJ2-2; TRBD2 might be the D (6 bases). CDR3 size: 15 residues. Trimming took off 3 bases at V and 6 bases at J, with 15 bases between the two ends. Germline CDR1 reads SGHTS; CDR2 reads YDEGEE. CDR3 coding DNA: TGTGCCAGCAGCTCGACGGGAGAGGTAGCCGGGGAGCTGTTTTTT. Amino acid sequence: CASSSTGEVAGELFF.